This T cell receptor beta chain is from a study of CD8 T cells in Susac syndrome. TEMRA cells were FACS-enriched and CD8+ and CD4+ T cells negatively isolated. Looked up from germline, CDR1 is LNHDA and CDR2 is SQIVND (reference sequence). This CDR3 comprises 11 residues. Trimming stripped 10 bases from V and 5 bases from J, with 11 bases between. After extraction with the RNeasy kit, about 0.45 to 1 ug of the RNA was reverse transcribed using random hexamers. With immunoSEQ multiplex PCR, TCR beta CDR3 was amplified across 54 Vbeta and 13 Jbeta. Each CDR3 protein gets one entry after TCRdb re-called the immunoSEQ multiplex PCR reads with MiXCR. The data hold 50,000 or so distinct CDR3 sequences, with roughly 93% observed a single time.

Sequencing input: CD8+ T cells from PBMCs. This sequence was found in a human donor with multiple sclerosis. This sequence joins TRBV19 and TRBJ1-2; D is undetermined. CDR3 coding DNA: TGTGCCATCCTGACTCCGTATGGCTACACCTTC. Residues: CAILTPYGYTF.